The 4 T cell receptor beta chains in this list originate from one sample, sequenced in a study of OX40 agonist ivuxolimab in advanced cancers. Here immunoSEQ multiplex PCR was the method, and the copy in TCRdb shows in-frame clones only, minus some. The sample carries more than 40,000 clones, roughly 90% recorded once. Specimen: CD4+ or CD8+ T cells sorted from blood, collected in a trial of the OX40 agonist ivuxolimab. The receptors were sampled from an adult with an advanced solid tumor such as melanoma, head and neck, liver or kidney cancer.

V and J are TRBV28 and TRBJ2-5; 9 bases fit TRBD2. The CDR3 has 15 amino acids. Germline V gene data show CDR1 as MDHEN and CDR2 as SYDVKM. V lost 6 bases to trimming and J lost 0 bases; unmatched junction nucleotides: 5. CDR3 coding DNA: TGTGCCAGCAGCAGACTAGCGGTGTACCAAGAGACCCAGTACTTC. This gives the protein CASSRLAVYQETQYF. Supplemented by reference TRBV28 and TRBJ2-5, the full variable domain reads DVKVTQSSRYLVKRTGEKVFLECVQDMDHENMFWYRQDPGLGLRLIYFSYDVKMKEKGDIPEGYSVSREKKERFSLILESASTNQTSMYLCASSRLAVYQETQYFGPGTRLLVL.

The chain couples TRBV6-4 to TRBJ2-7; D is perhaps TRBD1 (5 bases). Germline CDR1 reads MRHNA; CDR2 reads SNTAGT. The CDR3 consists of 15 residues. Trimming left V 4 bases short and J 7 bases short, with 20 bases between. The chain's CDR3 is CASSGTTTVCCEQYF. CDR3 nucleotide sequence: TGTGCCAGCAGTGGTACAACGACAGTTTGTTGTGAGCAGTACTTC.

The genes are TRBV9 and TRBJ2-7, with D hard to call. Germline assignment: CDR1 SGDLS and CDR2 YYNGEE. The CDR3 has 14 residues. V was pared by 0 bases and J by 6 bases, with 13 bases between. CDR3 in amino acids: CASSVGDGQTEQYF. CDR3 bases: TGTGCCAGCAGCGTAGGCGACGGGCAGACCGAGCAGTACTTC.

V and J are TRBV27 and TRBJ2-3; TRBD1 matches at 7 bases. Germline assignment: CDR1 MNHEY and CDR2 SMNVEV (reference sequence). The CDR3 is made up of 14 amino acids. V gave up 3 bases and J gave up 4 bases; unmatched junction bases: 4. CDR3 region: CASSLTGSPDTQYF. The CDR3, as DNA: TGTGCCAGCAGTTTGACAGGGAGCCCAGATACGCAGTATTTT.